This TCR beta chain came from a study of blood T cells in healthy people across ages (dated by TCRdb to the mid-2010s). About the full investigation: Template switching captured roughly one uniquely barcoded TCR beta cDNA molecule per two T cells in model experiments. Donors of different ages were randomly distributed across sequencing lanes to avoid experimental bias. The study analyzed two additional independent replicas of 1 million unique cDNA reads from the same blood draw for two donors, one aged 18 to 29 and one aged 80 or older. The donors were divided into four age groups: young (average approximately 17 years), middle-aged (about 39), aged (about 56) and long-lived (around 87). To track age-related changes in TCR beta repertoire diversity, the study relied on deep sequencing normalized with unique cDNA molecular identifiers.

This clonotype was seen a handful of times. Its antigen remains undetermined. One base away there is no much larger clone; base qualities are not given. Inclusive of the bounding cysteine and phenylalanine, the CDR3 is 13 residues long. The sequence is cut down to CDR3 DNA, 39 bases in frame from base 1. The junction shows trimming of 5 bases on V and 5 bases on J, plus 12 bases between the germline ends. Donors were 40 or so systemically healthy Caucasian individuals from Russia aged roughly 6 to 100 years. Each donor gave about 11 milliliters of peripheral blood, drawn into EDTA-treated Vacutainer tubes. Ficoll-Paque density-gradient centrifugation was used to isolate PBMCs, with at least 7 million obtained per sample. Total RNA, at least 6 micrograms per sample, was extracted from PBMCs with Trizol reagent. For every donor, flow cytometry on a PBMC aliquot measured the percentage of naive CD45RAhigh/CD27high T cells.

Findings and caveats that apply to the study as a whole: Conclusive comparison of naive and antigen-experienced compartments was prevented by the profiling of bulk unsorted PBMCs. The percentage of naive T cells measured by flow cytometry correlated strongly with observed TCR beta diversity. Observed TCR beta diversity per million T cells fell roughly linearly with age, and a significant reduction was already apparent by age approximately 40. Estimates of total diversity from one million sequenced T cells were regarded as lower bounds and underestimates. Because donor CMV infection status was unknown, age-related changes in expanded clonotypes were potentially confounded. Compared with the aged group, the long-lived group had more naive CD4+ T cells, fewer expanded clones and increased TCR diversity, a pattern suggesting age selection.

The library relied on 5' RACE. Instrument used: Illumina HiSeq 2500. The second PCR ran for about 6 to 12 cycles and used a J-beta primer mix along with a sample-barcoded 5' primer. Each TCR beta cDNA molecule received a unique molecular identifier from a template-switch 5' adaptor carrying 12 random nucleotides. At least 2.5 million CDR3-containing paired-end reads were obtained from each sample. First-strand cDNA was synthesized from all RNA with the Mint cDNA synthesis kit, primed by a TRBC-specific oligonucleotide. Following uracil-DNA glycosylase treatment, a first 18-cycle PCR with universal primers M1SS and BC2_uni_R was performed on all cDNA. Turning to the authors' computational methods: For normalization, 1 million high-quality reads, each with a distinct molecular identifier, were randomly selected from each sample. Reads with shared molecular identifiers were discarded instead of being binned into consensus sequences. MiTCR, with a Q25 quality threshold and the strictest error-elimination algorithm, was used for CDR3 identification, clonotype clustering and error correction. Lower-bound total TCR beta diversity was estimated with a nonparametric unseen species model using Euler transformation. TCRdb redid the processing of the public reads, applying fastp at Q25 and MiXCR, and retained in-frame beta chains. Entries are consolidated by CDR3 protein sequence, retaining the most common genes and DNA. TCRdb, not the original authors, processed these V and J calls. The sample data list some 1,500,000 distinct CDR3 sequences, and 42% of these were observed just once. Jointly, the top ten make up about 4% of the sample.

This TCR was recovered from a woman aged 18-29 years in good health. The sequence is built from TRBV12-3 or TRBV12-4 and TRBJ1-1, with the D gene call left open. The sequenced sample was blood. The CDR3 amino acid sequence is: CASSPPGRTEAFF. The DNA is TGTGCCAGCAGTCCCCCGGGGAGGACTGAAGCTTTCTTT.